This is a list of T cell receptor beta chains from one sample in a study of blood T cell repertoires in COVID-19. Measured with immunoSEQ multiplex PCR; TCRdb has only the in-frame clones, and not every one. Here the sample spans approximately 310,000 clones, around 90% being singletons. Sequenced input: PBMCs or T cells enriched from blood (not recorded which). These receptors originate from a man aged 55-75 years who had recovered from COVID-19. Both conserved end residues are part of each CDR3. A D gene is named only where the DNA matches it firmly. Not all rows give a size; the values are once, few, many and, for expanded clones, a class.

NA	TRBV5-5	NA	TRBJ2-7	CASSTYSYEQYF	TGTGCCAGCAGCACCTACTCCTACGAGCAGTACTTC
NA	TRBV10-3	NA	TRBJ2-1	CAISEGSPGNEQFF	TGTGCCATCAGTGAAGGATCCCCAGGGAATGAGCAGTTCTTC
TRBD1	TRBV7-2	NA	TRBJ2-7	CASSLQQGLSSVEQYF	TGTGCCAGCAGCTTGCAACAGGGGCTCTCTTCCGTCGAGCAGTACTTC
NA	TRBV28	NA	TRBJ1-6	CASSLPGYASPLHF	TGTGCCAGCAGTTTACCAGGTTACGCTTCACCCCTCCACTTT
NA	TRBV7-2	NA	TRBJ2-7	CASRSGVSYEQYF	TGTGCCAGCAGGTCCGGGGTATCCTACGAGCAGTACTTC
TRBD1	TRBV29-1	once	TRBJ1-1	CSAYEQGFTEAFF	TGCAGCGCCTATGAACAGGGGTTCACTGAAGCTTTCTTT
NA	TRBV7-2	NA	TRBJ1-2	CASSLVSPNYGYTF	TGTGCCAGCAGCTTAGTTTCCCCAAACTATGGCTACACCTTC
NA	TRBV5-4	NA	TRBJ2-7	CASSLDRSSYEQYF	TGTGCCAGCAGCTTGGACAGGAGCTCCTACGAGCAGTACTTC
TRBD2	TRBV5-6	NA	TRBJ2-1	CASSLGLALYNEQFF	TGTGCCAGCAGCTTGGGACTAGCGCTTTACAATGAGCAGTTCTTC
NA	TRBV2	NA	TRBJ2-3	CASRMDRTRTDTQYF	TGTGCCAGCAGAATGGATCGGACTCGCACAGATACGCAGTATTTT
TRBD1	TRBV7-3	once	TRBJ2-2	CASSLTQVTGGLFF	TGTGCCAGCAGCTTAACTCAGGTCACAGGGGGGCTGTTTTTT
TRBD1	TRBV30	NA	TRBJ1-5	CAWSGRQGVLSNQPQHF	TGTGCCTGGAGTGGCCGACAGGGGGTTTTAAGCAATCAGCCCCAGCATTTT
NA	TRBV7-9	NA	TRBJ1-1	CASSLQRNTEAFF	TGTGCCAGCAGCTTACAGCGGAACACTGAAGCTTTCTTT
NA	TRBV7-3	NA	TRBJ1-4	CASSSGDGKLFF	TGTGCCAGCAGCTCCGGAGATGGAAAACTGTTTTTT
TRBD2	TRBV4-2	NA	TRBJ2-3	CASSQGVSSGGEDTQYF	TGTGCCAGCAGCCAAGGGGTCTCTAGCGGGGGGGAGGATACGCAGTATTTT
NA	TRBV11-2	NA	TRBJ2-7	CASSLVASETYEQYF	TGTGCCAGCAGCTTAGTGGCTAGCGAAACCTACGAGCAGTACTTC
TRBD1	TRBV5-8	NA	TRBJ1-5	CASTNRGQGNQPQHF	TGTGCCAGCACCAACAGGGGGCAAGGCAATCAGCCCCAGCATTTT
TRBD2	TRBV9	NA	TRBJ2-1	CASSARASGGGYEQFF	TGTGCCAGCAGCGCTCGGGCCTCGGGGGGTGGGTATGAGCAGTTCTTC
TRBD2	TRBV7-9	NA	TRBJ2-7	CASSQGSGRATYEQYF	TGTGCCAGCAGCCAGGGTTCCGGGAGGGCCACCTACGAGCAGTACTTC
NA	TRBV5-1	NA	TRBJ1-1	CASSPLGGAETEAFF	TGCGCCAGCAGCCCCCTAGGGGGGGCGGAAACTGAAGCTTTCTTT
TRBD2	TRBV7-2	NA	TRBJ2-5	CASSLVGTSGASGTQYF	TGTGCCAGCAGCTTAGTGGGGACTAGCGGGGCCAGTGGGACCCAGTACTTC
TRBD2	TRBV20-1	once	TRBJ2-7	CSASLRAGASGSYEQYF	TGCAGTGCTAGTCTCCGGGCTGGAGCTAGCGGATCCTACGAGCAGTACTTC
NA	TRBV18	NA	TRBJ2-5	CASSPAMVEETQYF	TGTGCCAGCTCACCGGCAATGGTCGAAGAGACCCAGTACTTC
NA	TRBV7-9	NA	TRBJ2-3	CASSLNSVSTDTQYF	TGTGCCAGCAGCTTAAATAGCGTTAGCACAGATACGCAGTATTTT
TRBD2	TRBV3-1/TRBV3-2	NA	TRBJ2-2	CASSLGRGIGELFF	TGTGCCAGCAGCCTCGGGAGGGGAATCGGGGAGCTGTTTTTT
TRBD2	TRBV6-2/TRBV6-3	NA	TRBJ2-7	CASSYSRSGRGYEQYF	TGTGCCAGCAGTTACTCTAGGAGCGGGAGGGGCTACGAGCAGTACTTC
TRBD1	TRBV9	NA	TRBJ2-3	CASSDRQGTDTQYF	TGTGCCAGCAGCGATAGACAGGGAACAGATACGCAGTATTTT
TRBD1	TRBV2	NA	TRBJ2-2	CATRTGFGELFF	TGTGCCACTAGGACAGGGTTCGGGGAGCTGTTTTTT
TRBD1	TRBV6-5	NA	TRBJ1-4	CASSWRTGRVNEKLFF	TGTGCCAGCAGTTGGAGGACAGGGCGTGTTAATGAAAAACTGTTTTTT
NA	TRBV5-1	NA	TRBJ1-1	CASSVEEGIGEAFF	TGCGCCAGCAGCGTGGAGGAGGGGATAGGTGAAGCTTTCTTT
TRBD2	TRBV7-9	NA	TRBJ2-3	CASSPGLAGVTDTQYF	TGTGCCAGCAGCCCGGGACTAGCGGGAGTGACAGATACGCAGTATTTT
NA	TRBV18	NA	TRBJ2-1	CASSPVTGLGHEQFF	TGTGCCAGCTCACCCGTAACAGGGTTGGGCCATGAGCAGTTCTTC
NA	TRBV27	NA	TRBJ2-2	CASNLGGGTKTGELFF	TGTGCCAGCAACTTGGGGGGGGGCACGAAAACCGGGGAGCTGTTTTTT
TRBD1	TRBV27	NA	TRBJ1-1	CASSSGQGQAFF	TGTGCCAGCAGTTCTGGACAGGGACAAGCTTTCTTT
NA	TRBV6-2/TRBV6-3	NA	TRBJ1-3	CASSPDTGFSGNTIYF	TGTGCCAGCAGCCCTGACACAGGGTTCTCTGGAAACACCATATATTTT
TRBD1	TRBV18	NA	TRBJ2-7	CASARDSLYEQYF	TGTGCCAGTGCCCGGGACAGTCTCTACGAGCAGTACTTC
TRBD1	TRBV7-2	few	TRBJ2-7	CASSEYRTGEQYF	TGTGCCAGCAGCGAGTACCGGACAGGAGAGCAGTACTTC
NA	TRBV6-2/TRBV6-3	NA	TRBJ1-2	CASSEAGRREDYGYTF	TGTGCCAGCAGCGAGGCGGGGCGGAGGGAAGACTATGGCTACACCTTC
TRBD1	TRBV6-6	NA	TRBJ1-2	CASKATGGIYGYTF	TGTGCCAGCAAAGCGACAGGGGGCATTTATGGCTACACCTTC
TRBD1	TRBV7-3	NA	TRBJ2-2	CASSLRTGGTGELFF	TGTGCCAGCAGCCTCCGGACAGGGGGCACCGGGGAGCTGTTTTTT
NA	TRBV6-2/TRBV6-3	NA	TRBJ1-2	CASRYLRGVYGYTF	TGTGCCAGCAGATACCTACGGGGAGTGTATGGCTACACCTTC
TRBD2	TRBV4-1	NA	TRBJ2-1	CASSQDGGRGFNEQFF	TGCGCCAGCAGCCAAGATGGCGGGCGGGGGTTTAATGAGCAGTTCTTC
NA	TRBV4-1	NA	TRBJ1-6	CASSQAAGRALHF	TGCGCCAGCAGCCAAGCTGCTGGCAGGGCCCTCCACTTT
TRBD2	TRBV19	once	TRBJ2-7	CASSPRTSVSEQYF	TGTGCCAGTAGTCCCCGGACTAGCGTAAGCGAGCAGTACTTC
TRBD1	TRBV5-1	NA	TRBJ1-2	CASSLRGQAHGYTF	TGCGCCAGCAGCTTGCGGGGACAGGCTCATGGCTACACCTTC
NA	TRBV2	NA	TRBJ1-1	CASMREHTEAFF	TGTGCCAGCATGAGGGAGCACACTGAAGCTTTCTTT
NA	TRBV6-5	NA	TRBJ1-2	CASSSTGDGYTF	TGTGCCAGCAGCTCCACCGGGGATGGCTACACCTTC
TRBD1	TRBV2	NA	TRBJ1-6	CASSTQGADNSPLHF	TGTGCCAGCAGTACACAGGGGGCAGATAATTCACCCCTCCACTTT
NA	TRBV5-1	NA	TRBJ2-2	CASSLQGTGSGGELFF	TGCGCCAGCAGCTTGCAAGGAACCGGGAGCGGCGGGGAGCTGTTTTTT
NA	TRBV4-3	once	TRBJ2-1	CASSSSIADEQFF	TGCGCCAGCAGCTCAAGCATAGCCGACGAGCAGTTCTTC
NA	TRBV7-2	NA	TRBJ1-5	CASSLVAGGNQPQHF	TGTGCCAGCAGCTTAGTGGCAGGGGGCAATCAGCCCCAGCATTTT
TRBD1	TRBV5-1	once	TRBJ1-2	CASRTGTENYGYTF	TGCGCCAGCAGAACCGGGACAGAGAACTATGGCTACACCTTC
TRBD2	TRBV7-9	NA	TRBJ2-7	CASSFKYGRAYEQYF	TGTGCCAGCAGCTTCAAGTACGGGAGGGCCTACGAGCAGTACTTC